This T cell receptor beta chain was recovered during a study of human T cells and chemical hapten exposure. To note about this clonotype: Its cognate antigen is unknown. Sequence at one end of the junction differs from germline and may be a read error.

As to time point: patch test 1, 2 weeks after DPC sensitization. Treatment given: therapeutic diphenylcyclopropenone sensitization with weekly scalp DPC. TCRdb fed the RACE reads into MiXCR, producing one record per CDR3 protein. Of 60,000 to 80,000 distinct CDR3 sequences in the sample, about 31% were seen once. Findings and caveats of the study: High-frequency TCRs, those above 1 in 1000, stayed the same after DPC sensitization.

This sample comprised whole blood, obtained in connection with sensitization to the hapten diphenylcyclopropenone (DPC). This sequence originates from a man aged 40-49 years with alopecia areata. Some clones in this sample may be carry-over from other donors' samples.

CDR3 nucleotides: TGTGCCAGCTCCCCCGATAGTAACACTGAAGCCTTCTTT. It translates to CASSPDSNTEAFF. The chain joins TRBV18 to TRBJ1-1; D is unclear. This CDR3 is built from 13 residues. Germline loops: CDR1 KGHSH, CDR2 LQKENI.